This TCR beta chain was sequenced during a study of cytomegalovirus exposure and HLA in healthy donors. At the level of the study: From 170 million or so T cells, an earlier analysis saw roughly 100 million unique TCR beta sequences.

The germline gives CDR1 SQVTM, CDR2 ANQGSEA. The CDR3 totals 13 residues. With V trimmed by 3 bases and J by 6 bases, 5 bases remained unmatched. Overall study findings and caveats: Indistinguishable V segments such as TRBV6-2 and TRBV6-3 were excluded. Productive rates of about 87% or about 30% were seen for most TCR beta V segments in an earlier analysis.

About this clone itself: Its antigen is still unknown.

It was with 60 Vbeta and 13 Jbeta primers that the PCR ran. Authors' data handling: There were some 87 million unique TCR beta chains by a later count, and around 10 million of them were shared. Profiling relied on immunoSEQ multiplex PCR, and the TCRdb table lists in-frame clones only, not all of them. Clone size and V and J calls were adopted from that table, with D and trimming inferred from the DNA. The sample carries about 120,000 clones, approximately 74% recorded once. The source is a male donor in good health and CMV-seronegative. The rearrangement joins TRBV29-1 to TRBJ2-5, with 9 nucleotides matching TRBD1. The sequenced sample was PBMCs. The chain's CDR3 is CSVDPGQGKTQYF. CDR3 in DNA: TGCAGCGTTGATCCGGGACAGGGAAAGACCCAGTACTTC.